The rows below give T cell receptor beta chains drawn from one sample of a study of beta chain features in type 1 diabetes. Data came from immunoSEQ multiplex PCR; TCRdb stores just in-frame clones and leaves some out. The sample shows 250,000 or so clones, 25% to 30% of them seen only once. Sequencing was performed on central memory CD4+ T cells from blood. The receptors stem from a young man in good health. The CDR3 runs from the conserved cysteine through the conserved F or W. A D gene is named only where the DNA matches it firmly. Part of the rows lack a size; the others show once, few, many or a class for expanded clones.

>TRBJ2-1|NA|NA|TRBV10-3
TGTGCCATCAGTGAACGCGAAAATGAGCAGTTCTTC
CAISERENEQFF
>TRBJ1-1|NA|few|TRBV18
TGTGCCAGCTCCATAACAGCCGTCGATGAAGCTTTCTTT
CASSITAVDEAFF
>TRBJ2-3|NA|NA|TRBV2
TGTGCCAGCAGTGGACTAGTCTCAGATACGCAGTATTTT
CASSGLVSDTQYF
>TRBJ1-5|NA|few|TRBV19
TGTGCCAGTAGTATTCAAGCAGAACAGCCCCAGCATTTT
CASSIQAEQPQHF
>TRBJ2-2|NA|NA|TRBV15
TGTGCCACCAGCAGAGATGGGGGAAGCACCGGGGAGCTGTTTTTT
CATSRDGGSTGELFF
>TRBJ2-5|NA|NA|TRBV5-1
TGCGCCAGCAGTTCTGGACATTCCCCCCAGTACTTC
CASSSGHSPQYF
>TRBJ2-1|TRBD2|few|TRBV28
TGTGCCAGCAGGTGGACTAGCGGTAACAATGAGCAGTTCTTC
CASRWTSGNNEQFF
>TRBJ2-7|NA|many|TRBV30
TGTGCCTGGAGTGTATTTTCCTACGAGCAGTACTTC
CAWSVFSYEQYF
>TRBJ2-7|NA|NA|TRBV6-5
TGTGCCAGCAGTTTCGGCTGGCCCTACGAGCAGTACTTC
CASSFGWPYEQYF
>TRBJ2-3|NA|few|TRBV4-3
TGCGCCAGCAGCCAAGATCGACAGGGCACAGATACGCAGTATTTT
CASSQDRQGTDTQYF
>TRBJ2-3|NA|NA|TRBV9
TGTGCCAGCAGCGTAGTGTCTGCTACTAGCACAGATACGCAGTATTTT
CASSVVSATSTDTQYF
>TRBJ2-3|NA|NA|TRBV30
TGTGCCTTGAACCGGGACGTCAGCACAGATACGCAGTATTTT
CALNRDVSTDTQYF
>TRBJ2-1|TRBD2|few|TRBV7-9
TGTGCCAGCAGCCCGACTAGCGGGAGTTCCAATGAGCAGTTCTTC
CASSPTSGSSNEQFF
>TRBJ2-1|NA|NA|TRBV29-1
TGCAGCGTTGAGGGGATAGCGGCGGAGAGCTCCTACAATGAGCAGTTCTTC
CSVEGIAAESSYNEQFF
>TRBJ1-1|NA|NA|TRBV7-9
TGTGCCAGCAGCCCCGGACAGATTAAGATGAACACTGAAGCTTTCTTT
CASSPGQIKMNTEAFF
>TRBJ2-3|TRBD1|NA|TRBV30
TGTGCCTGGAGTCTTGACAGGGGAGATACGCAGTATTTT
CAWSLDRGDTQYF
>TRBJ2-1|NA|NA|TRBV30
TGTGCCTGGCAGAGTCTCCGGTATGAGCAGTTCTTC
CAWQSLRYEQFF
>TRBJ2-3|TRBD2|NA|TRBV7-2
TGTGCCAGCAGCTCAAATAGCGGGGGGATTAATACGCAGTATTTT
CASSSNSGGINTQYF
>TRBJ2-3|NA|few|TRBV6-5
TGTGCCAGCAGTTACTCGCAGGATACGCAGTATTTT
CASSYSQDTQYF
>TRBJ2-3|NA|few|TRBV4-3
TGCGCCAGCAGCCGGTCAGGGAACACAGATACGCAGTATTTT
CASSRSGNTDTQYF
>TRBJ2-3|NA|many|TRBV7-2
TGTGCCAGCAGCTTAGATTTCCGTAACGCGCAGTATTTT
CASSLDFRNAQYF
>TRBJ2-3|TRBD2|NA|TRBV7-2
TGTGCCAGCAGTCCCGGACTAGCGGCATTCACAGATACGCAGTATTTT
CASSPGLAAFTDTQYF
>TRBJ1-2|NA|few|TRBV18
TGTGCCAGCTCACCGGGGCCTGCAGGCTATGGCTACACCTTC
CASSPGPAGYGYTF